This T cell receptor (beta chain) was observed in a study of blood T cell repertoires in COVID-19. Study background: Spain, Italy and the United States supplied samples that represented acute and convalescent COVID-19. From T cells, B-cell-depleted T cells, or PBMCs came the material, which was cDNA or gDNA.

V was pared by 5 bases and J by 1 base, with 5 bases between. CDR3 length equals 12 residues. The germline gives CDR1 SGHNT, CDR2 YENEEA. Per the original data handling: Amplification of reference gene primers was used by the study to estimate nucleated cell counts. This table comes from immunoSEQ multiplex PCR, and its TCRdb copy is limited to in-frame clones, with some not included. V and J calls and clone size follow that table, whereas D and trimming were derived from the DNA. The data hold more than 60,000 clones, with 84% observed a single time. The sequence derives from a man aged 45-65 years with acute or convalescent COVID-19. The sample consisted of peripheral blood. The V gene is TRBV11-3, the J gene TRBJ2-5; no definite D call. The CDR3 nucleotides read TGTGCCAGCAGCCCATTCCAAGAGACCCAGTACTTC. Translation gives CASSPFQETQYF.